The 25 T cell receptor beta chains below come from one sample, sequenced in a study of vaccination and CD4 T cells after COVID-19. These receptors have no identified antigens. Once obtained from cultured CD4+ T cells, the DNA was sequenced using the Oncomine TCR Beta short-read assay. TCRdb reprocessed the PCR reads with MiXCR, giving one entry per CDR3 protein. The data show about 8,000 distinct CDR3 sequences, under 55% seen once. Treatment denoted: approximately 9-day PBMC culture with coronavirus spike peptide pools or control peptides (ViraFEST assay). Harvesting of the unexposed donor's CD4+ T cells predated the COVID-19 pandemic (2011-2018). Input material: CD4+ T cells from blood, cultured in vitro. The receptors derive from a human donor in good health.

In the case of this clonotype: Relative to the germline gene, one junction end is altered; a read error may explain this. The rearrangement joins TRBV20-1 to TRBJ1-1; D ambiguous. CDR3 length: 12 amino acids. Germline V CDR1 and CDR2: DFQATT, SNEGSKA (reference sequence). CDR3 in amino acids: CSAKAPTTETFF. For the CDR3, the DNA is TGCAGTGCTAAGGCCCCGACCACTGAAACTTTCTTT.

The chain joins TRBV11-2 to TRBJ1-1; weak D call: TRBD1 (5 bases). Deletions cut 3 bases from V and 4 bases from J, with 9 bases between. The CDR3 contains 13 residues. CDR1 and CDR2 (germline): SGHAT, FQNNGV. CDR3 nucleotides: TGTGCCAGCAGCTTCGGGACGGGCACTGAAGCTTTCTTT. This translates into CASSFGTGTEAFF.

The chain has TRBV6-1 and TRBJ1-2; 11 nucleotides agree with TRBD1. The CDR3 extends over 13 amino acids. Germline-derived CDR1 and CDR2 are MNHNS and SASEGT. Unmatched junction bases numbered 6, after V lost 8 bases and J lost 7 bases. CDR3 loop: CASLDRGQGGYTF. Here the CDR3 DNA reads TGTGCCAGCCTGGACAGGGGGCAAGGTGGCTACACCTTC.

The rearrangement joins TRBV7-2 to TRBJ2-3; 8 positions match TRBD2. Germline V gene sequence: CDR1 SGHTA, CDR2 FQGNSA. This CDR3 is built from 12 residues. J gave up 12 bases and V 2 bases, and 4 bases lay outside the gene matches. CDR3 sequence: CASSLLAGPQYF. DNA for the CDR3: TGTGCCAGCAGCTTACTAGCGGGTCCTCAGTATTTT. Drawing the rest from reference TRBV7-2 and TRBJ2-3, the complete variable domain is GAGVSQSPSNKVTEKGKDVELRCDPISGHTALYWYRQSLGQGLEFLIYFQGNSAPDKSGLPSDRFSAERTGGSVSTLTIQRTQQEDSAVYLCASSLLAGPQYFGPGTRLTVL.

This sequence joins TRBV15 and TRBJ2-7; 7 positions agree with TRBD2. Germline values: CDR1 LNHNV, CDR2 YYDKDF (reference sequence). The CDR3 is 15 amino acids. V was pared by 0 bases and J by 4 bases, with 6 bases of the junction left unmatched. CDR3 sequence (DNA): TGTGCCACCAGCAGAGATCGGCCTAGCGGATACGAGCAGTACTTC. It encodes CATSRDRPSGYEQYF.

This clonotype was counted only a few times. The CDR3 nucleotides read TGTGCCAGCAGTTACGCCGGGGCAGGGGCCGGCTCCTATAATTCACCCCTCCACTTT. Amino acid sequence: CASSYAGAGAGSYNSPLHF. The rearrangement uses TRBV6-5 and TRBJ1-6, with D tentatively TRBD1 (6 bases). The CDR3 has 19 residues. With 2 bases removed from V and 0 bases from J, the gap between germline ends came to 17 bases. CDR1 MNHEY and CDR2 SVGAGI come from the germline V gene.

The CDR3 DNA sequence: TGCAGTGCTAGAGACCTGAGACGAGATTATGGCTACACCTTC. Translating it yields CSARDLRRDYGYTF. The chain has TRBV20-1 and TRBJ1-2; D is uncertain. Germline V gives CDR1 DFQATT, CDR2 SNEGSKA (reference sequence). V was clipped by 0 bases and J by 5 bases, with 13 bases between them. This CDR3 region has 14 residues.

V usage is TRBV2 and J usage is TRBJ2-1; 7 bases are a match to TRBD2. The J call may be wrong; the DNA end is better matched by TRBJ2-7. The CDR3 is 16 residues long. Germline CDR1 is SNHLY and CDR2 is FYNNEI. The CDR3 loop reads CASMDPGGISSYEQYF. The CDR3 nucleotides are TGTGCCAGCATGGACCCCGGGGGGATAAGCTCCTACGAGCAGTACTTC.

The V call is TRBV20-1, the J call TRBJ1-1; D might be TRBD1 (6 bases). The CDR3 runs to 14 residues. Germline values: CDR1 DFQATT, CDR2 SNEGSKA (reference sequence). V lost 0 bases to trimming and J lost 5 bases, with 13 bases between them. Here the CDR3 reads CSAREGRGYTEAFF. The CDR3 region has the DNA TGCAGTGCTAGAGAGGGCAGGGGATATACTGAAGCTTTCTTT.

This clonotype turned up a few times. This chain uses TRBV20-1 with TRBJ1-6, with 7 bases aligning to TRBD1. CDR3 length: 13 residues. Trimming took 4 bases from V and 7 from J; bases not matched to a gene: 4. Germline V gene lookup returns CDR1 DFQATT and CDR2 SNEGSKA (reference sequence). The CDR3 here is CSATGQPNSPLHF. CDR3 nucleotides: TGCAGTGCTACGGGACAGCCCAATTCACCCCTCCACTTT.

This clonotype was counted between two and nine times. The chain employs TRBV7-9 and TRBJ1-5; D is perhaps TRBD1 (5 bases). The CDR3 consists of 13 residues. Germline CDR1 is SEHNR and CDR2 is FQNEAQ (reference sequence). V lost 5 bases, J lost 1 base, and 6 bases lay in between. As DNA, the CDR3 is TGTGCCAGCAGCCGACAGAGCAATCAGCCCCAGCATTTT. Residues: CASSRQSNQPQHF.

The chain combines TRBV29-1 with TRBJ1-1; TRBD1 agrees at 8 bases. Trimming cost V 0 bases and J 11 bases; bases outside gene matches: 2. The V gene's germline CDR1 is SQVTM and CDR2 ANQGSEA. CDR3 length equals 11 residues. The CDR3 sequence is CSVEDRGRAFF. CDR3 sequence (DNA): TGCAGCGTTGAAGACAGGGGGCGGGCTTTCTTT.

The chain has TRBV20-1 and TRBJ1-1; the D gene is possibly TRBD1 (5 bases). Trimming took 4 bases from V and 5 from J, leaving 17 bases between them. The CDR3 has 14 amino acids. Germline V gives CDR1 DFQATT, CDR2 SNEGSKA (reference sequence). This chain's CDR3 is CSATGRSKGTEAFF. CDR3 DNA sequence: TGCAGTGCTACGGGACGTTCGAAGGGGACTGAAGCTTTCTTT.

The chain links TRBV29-1 to TRBJ2-6; TRBD2 aligns across 7 bases. Germline loops: CDR1 SQVTM, CDR2 ANQGSEA. The CDR3 extends over 15 amino acids. V was clipped by 5 bases and J by 3 bases; unmatched bases: 7. CDR3 DNA: TGCAGCGTTAGTGGGGGGGGTTATGGGGCCAACGTCCTGACTTTC. This gives the protein CSVSGGGYGANVLTF.

V is TRBV20-1 and J is TRBJ1-6; 7 bases fit TRBD1. Germline values: CDR1 DFQATT, CDR2 SNEGSKA (reference sequence). J lost 7 bases, V lost 5 bases, and 5 bases had no gene match. The CDR3 covers 13 residues. This CDR3 is CSAAGTENSPLHF. In nucleotides, the CDR3 is TGCAGTGCTGCCGGGACAGAGAATTCACCCCTCCACTTT.

This chain connects TRBV19 to TRBJ1-6, with D unclear. Germline V gene lookup returns CDR1 LNHDA and CDR2 SQIVND (reference sequence). V gave up 8 bases and J gave up 8 bases, with 13 bases separating them. The CDR3 extends over 13 amino acids. CDR3 sequence reads: CASQLGRYSPLHF. CDR3 in DNA: TGTGCCAGTCAACTAGGGCGATATTCACCCCTCCACTTT.

The sample holds a few counts of this clonotype. V usage is TRBV6-1 and J usage is TRBJ1-3, with 8 bases fitting TRBD1. The J segment lost 5 bases and the V segment lost 6 bases, leaving 9 bases of the junction unmatched. CDR1 MNHNS and CDR2 SASEGT come from the germline V gene. The CDR3 sequence is 15 residues long. In DNA, the CDR3 is TGTGCCAGCAGGACGAACAGGGGGGAAAGAAACACCATATATTTT. Translation: CASRTNRGERNTIYF.

This clonotype was seen a few times. The CDR3 loop reads CASGSEDRVWGQPQHF. CDR3 nucleotides: TGTGCCAGCGGATCCGAAGACAGGGTGTGGGGACAGCCCCAGCATTTT. The V call is TRBV21-1, the J call TRBJ1-5; TRBD1, the table's D call, lacks a check against the DNA. TRBV21-1 is a pseudogene locus. The CDR3 length is 16 residues.

CDR3 nucleotide sequence: TGCGCCAGCAGTGAGTCGTCGGCAGATACGCAGTATTTT. It specifies CASSESSADTQYF. This chain connects TRBV10-1 to TRBJ2-3; D remains unclear. CDR1 is WNHNN, CDR2 SYGVQD, per germline (reference sequence). V lost 0 bases, J lost 4 bases, and 5 bases lay in between. CDR3 length: 13 residues.

This clonotype was seen a few times. This chain joins TRBV20-1 and TRBJ1-2, with 8 bases aligning to TRBD1. The germline gives CDR1 DFQATT, CDR2 SNEGSKA (reference sequence). This CDR3 is built from 14 residues. V was clipped by 6 bases and J by 0 bases; unmatched bases: 6. The DNA of the CDR3 is TGCAGTGCGAGGAGACAGGGGTCTAACTATGGCTACACCTTC. This translates into CSARRQGSNYGYTF.

The chain carries TRBV20-1 and TRBJ1-5; 9 bases are a match to TRBD1. The CDR3 covers 12 residues. Germline-derived CDR1 and CDR2 are DFQATT and SNEGSKA (reference sequence). Trimming cost V 7 bases and J 5 bases; bases outside gene matches: 3. In DNA, the CDR3 is TGCAGTGGGTGGACAGGGGATCAGCCCCAGCATTTT. Protein product: CSGWTGDQPQHF.

The genes are TRBV3-1 and TRBJ2-3, with 8 bases that match TRBD1. CDR1 and CDR2 from the germline V gene are LGHDT and YNNKEL (reference sequence). J gave up 1 base and V 2 bases, and 2 bases lay outside the gene matches. The CDR3 is made up of 15 amino acids. Here the CDR3 reads CASSQPGQGTDTQYF. The CDR3 bases are TGTGCCAGCAGCCAACCGGGACAGGGCACAGATACGCAGTATTTT.

V gene TRBV15 combines with J gene TRBJ2-7; TRBD1 matches at 8 bases. Trimming at V came to 5 bases and at J to 4 bases, leaving 1 base not matched to a gene. The CDR3 is made up of 12 amino acids. Per germline, CDR1 LNHNV and CDR2 YYDKDF (reference sequence). In nucleotides, the CDR3 is TGTGCCACCAGCCGGGACAGGTACGAGCAGTACTTC. Protein: CATSRDRYEQYF. Using reference TRBV15 and TRBJ2-7 for the parts outside the CDR3, the full variable domain is DAMVIQNPRYQVTQFGKPVTLSCSQTLNHNVMYWYQQKSSQAPKLLFHYYDKDFNNEADTPDNFQSRRPNTSFCFLDIRSPGLGDTAMYLCATSRDRYEQYFGPGTRLTVT.

The table lists this clonotype with a few counts. The chain employs TRBV11-2 and TRBJ1-1; D gene ambiguous. The V and J ends lost 5 bases and 2 bases respectively, with 21 bases between them. Germline-derived CDR1 and CDR2 are SGHAT and FQNNGV. The CDR3 spans 17 residues. CDR3 amino acids: CASSPSTFREPNTEAFF. The CDR3 DNA sequence: TGTGCCAGCAGCCCGTCCACTTTTAGGGAGCCTAACACTGAAGCTTTCTTT.

The genes are TRBV4-2 and TRBJ1-2; tentatively, D is TRBD1 (5 bases). Germline assignment: CDR1 LGHNA and CDR2 YNFKEQ. The length of the CDR3 is 12 residues. Trimming removed 3 bases at V and 7 bases at J, with 9 bases between. In nucleotides, the CDR3 is TGTGCCAGCAGCCACTGGGGCTCTGGCTACACCTTC. Residues: CASSHWGSGYTF.